This T cell receptor (beta chain) emerged from a study of blood T cell repertoires in COVID-19. Study in general: COVID-19 samples collected from the United States, Italy and Spain covered acute and convalescent phases. T cells, B-cell-depleted T cells, or PBMCs provided the cDNA or gDNA that served as material.

Grouping used clinical history reported by participants in a survey and questionnaire. Per the study methods: Cell counts per sample came from amplifying reference gene primers. Some clones are missing from TCRdb's copy, which holds only in-frame ones; the method was immunoSEQ multiplex PCR. That table supplies the V and J calls and clone size; D and trimming were determined from the DNA. The sample records 300,000 to 400,000 clones, approximately 88% being singletons. This CDR3 is built from 17 residues. Germline CDR1 and CDR2: SGDLS and YYNGEE. V was pared by 1 base and J by 2 bases, with 13 bases between.

The sequenced material came from PBMCs or T cells enriched from blood (not recorded which). The chain carries TRBV9 and TRBJ1-6, with a tentative D call TRBD1 (6 bases). The sequence derives from a man aged 25-45 years who had recovered from COVID-19. This chain's CDR3 is CASSVSGGRTYNSPLHF. CDR3 in DNA: TGTGCCAGCAGCGTATCGGGGGGCAGGACCTATAATTCACCCCTCCACTTT.